This TCR beta chain was captured in a study of shared clonotypes between healthy human individuals (dated by TCRdb to the early 2020s). Looking at the study overall: A couple of women and three men aged 18 to 49 years were included in the cohort. The study deeply sequenced blood TCR repertoires of about 5 healthy adults to estimate repertoire size and the extent of clonotype sharing between individuals. Libraries were prepared and TCR repertoires were sequenced by different laboratories using diverse techniques, in order to increase sequencing depth and limit assay-specific biases. Each donor's leukapheresis produced roughly between about 0.9 and 9.5 billion PBMCs. Paper-wide results and their limitations: The genetic and exposure-history diversity represented was limited by the small number of donors. Pairwise subsampling indicated that sequencing depth was expected to affect the degree of clonotype sharing among donors. Only blood was sampled, and tissue TCR repertoires likely differ from those in blood.

CDR1 and CDR2 were assigned from the germline V gene (reference sequence) as SEHNR and FQNEAQ. Inclusive of the bounding cysteine and phenylalanine, the CDR3 is 15 residues long. Only the CDR3 DNA stays, 45 bases, in frame from base 1. TCR CDR3 regions were amplified from genomic DNA by multiplex PCR using the deep immunoSEQ assay. Genomic DNA extracted from each cell subset was distributed evenly over all wells of several immunoSEQ 96-well plates, and each plate served as one replicate. For unsorted PBMC, each replicate PCR was loaded with 250 to 300 ng genomic DNA, equivalent to about 30,000 T cell genomes. Genomic DNA from unsorted PBMC was sequenced over ten immunoSEQ deep assay plates. The purified libraries were quantified using a Qubit 3.0 fluorometer, sized with a Bioanalyzer 2100, and then quantified again using the KAPA Library Quantification kit. Each immunoSEQ 96-well plate was sequenced on its own single-read 150-cycle Illumina NextSeq 550 flow cell. As for how the authors treated the data: The immunoSEQ output contained only junctional sequences without quality scores, so filtering could not match that applied to full-length reads. To assign V/J genes and CDR3, sequences were annotated using PyIR, a Python wrapper for IgBLAST v1.9, with IMGT germline references. Reads with weak V/J assignments (E-value above 1e-6), missing CDR3, stop codons, out-of-frame junctions, or ambiguous translated residues were removed. A V3J clonotype was defined by an identical inferred V gene, J gene, and CDR3 amino acid sequence. Percentage overlap between repertoires was calculated by dividing the number of shared unique clonotypes by the size of the smaller repertoire. Repertoire richness was assessed with RTK rarefaction, the Chao1 estimator, and Recon v2.1 estimates of unobserved clonotypes. TCRdb mirrors the immuneACCESS table, restricted to in-frame sequences. Some clones are absent from its copies; in checked studies, under half trace to an unresolved V gene, and the reason for the others is unknown. The D gene and trimming were derived from the DNA, and the V and J assignments and clone size from that table. The sample table contains about 460,000 clones; only one count was recorded for 77% of them. The ten most abundant clones make up 12% of the sample.

The donors were healthy, HIV-negative adults with no recently reported acute infections or vaccinations. Only Caucasian adults living in Nashville, Tennessee, USA were represented among the donors. For unsorted samples, some 90 million PBMCs were counted and genomic DNA was extracted with the QIAamp DNA Blood Mini kit. Blood was obtained by leukapheresis, after which PBMCs were separated by Ficoll-Histopaque density gradient centrifugation and cryopreserved in liquid nitrogen vapor phase. Details on this clone: This receptor's antigen is unknown. A much larger clone differs from this one at a single base, so this may be a read error. Other DNA sequences in the same sample also yield this CDR3.

Source material: PBMCs. The chain is made from TRBV7-9 and TRBJ1-3, with an unclear D gene assignment. This receptor was obtained from a woman between 35 and 50 years old in good health. Some clones in this sample may be carry-over from other donors' samples. The CDR3 protein is CASSHDGRSGNTIYF. The bases read TGTGCCAGCAGCCACGACGGACGCTCTGGGAACACCATATATTTT.